Below, 18 T cell receptor beta chains from the same sample are listed, as sequenced in a study of graft-versus-host responses after intestinal transplantation. Clones were read by immunoSEQ multiplex PCR, and TCRdb kept only the in-frame ones, dropping some. Altogether around 100,000 clones are present, under 95% being singletons, with the ten largest covering roughly 1%. Antigens for these TCRs are unknown. Material: unstimulated CD8+ T cells sorted from spleen or lymph node cells, obtained before intestinal transplant. The source is a human donor who received an intestinal transplant.

This chain connects TRBV5-5 to TRBJ1-5; D possibly corresponds to TRBD1 (6 bases). The length of the CDR3 is 15 residues. Germline assignment: CDR1 SGHKS and CDR2 YYEKEE (reference sequence). V was pared by 2 bases and J by 0 bases, with 9 bases between. The CDR3 loop reads CASSLQGYSNQPQHF. CDR3 coding DNA: TGTGCCAGCAGCTTACAGGGATATAGCAATCAGCCCCAGCATTTT.

This clone was counted once. CDR3 sequence: CASSFDGQGWTGELFF. The CDR3 nucleotides are TGCGCCAGCAGCTTCGATGGACAGGGGTGGACCGGGGAGCTGTTTTTT. J is TRBJ2-2 and V is TRBV5-1; 9 bases agree with TRBD1. CDR1 and CDR2 from the germline V gene are SGHRS and YFSETQ. The CDR3 loop spans 16 amino acids. The ends lost 2 bases at V and 5 bases at J; junction bases unmatched: 7.

This chain joins TRBV5-1 and TRBJ1-1; maybe TRBD1 (6 bases). V lost 4 bases and J lost 5, with 18 bases in between. This CDR3 has 15 amino acids. CDR1 is SGHRS, CDR2 YFSETQ, per germline. The CDR3 protein is CASSASQGGWTEAFF. The DNA for the CDR3 is TGCGCCAGCAGCGCGAGTCAAGGGGGTTGGACTGAAGCTTTCTTT. Supplemented by reference TRBV5-1 and TRBJ1-1, the full variable domain reads KAGVTQTPRYLIKTRGQQVTLSCSPISGHRSVSWYQQTPGQGLQFLFEYFSETQRNKGNFPGRFSGRQFSNSRSEMNVSTLELGDSALYLCASSASQGGWTEAFFGQGTRLTVV.

The chain joins TRBV20-1 to TRBJ2-7; perhaps TRBD1 as D (5 bases). This CDR3 spans 11 amino acids. Deletions cut 6 bases from V and 2 bases from J, with 8 bases between. Germline loops: CDR1 DFQATT, CDR2 SNEGSKA (reference sequence). The CDR3 spells CSATDTYEQYF. Written as DNA, the CDR3 is TGCAGTGCCACGGACACCTACGAGCAGTACTTC.

This clone was seen just once. The chain is built from TRBV5-1 and TRBJ2-2, with TRBD1 matching 7 bases. The CDR3 has 15 amino acids. The junction had 6 bases not matched to a gene; V was cut back by 7 bases and J by 0 bases. Looked up from germline, CDR1 is SGHRS and CDR2 is YFSETQ. This chain's CDR3 is CASEAGTANTGELFF. The CDR3 nucleotides read TGCGCCAGCGAGGCCGGGACAGCGAACACCGGGGAGCTGTTTTTT.

V usage is TRBV6-5 and J usage is TRBJ2-7, with D possibly matching TRBD1 (6 bases). Trimming stripped 10 bases from V and 4 bases from J, with 11 bases between. Germline V CDR1 and CDR2: MNHEY, SVGAGI. The CDR3 covers 11 residues. CDR3 nucleotides: TGTGCCATCAGGGGCGGGTACGAGCAGTACTTC. Its translation: CAIRGGYEQYF.

This clone was counted a single time. The CDR3 spells CASSRDEKLFF. CDR3 in DNA: TGTGCCAGCTCACGGGACGAAAAACTGTTTTTT. The chain has TRBV18 and TRBJ1-4; perhaps TRBD1 as D (5 bases). There are 11 residues in the CDR3. V dropped 4 bases and J dropped 8 bases, with 5 bases sitting between them. The germline CDR1 and CDR2 sequences are KGHSH and LQKENI. Full variable domain (remainder filled in from reference TRBV18 and TRBJ1-4): NAGVMQNPRHLVRRRGQEARLRCSPMKGHSHVYWYRQLPEEGLKFMVYLQKENIIDESGMPKERFSAEFPKEGPSILRIQQVVRGDSAAYFCASSRDEKLFFGSGTQLSVL.

The chain recombines TRBV4-1 with TRBJ1-1; D unresolved. Germline CDR1 reads MGHRA; CDR2 reads YSYEKL. This CDR3 spans 14 amino acids. Between the trimmed V and J ends, which lost 0 bases and 2 bases, there was a span of 7 bases. CDR3 in amino acids: CASSQEPTNTEAFF. The CDR3 DNA is TGCGCCAGCAGCCAAGAGCCCACAAACACTGAAGCTTTCTTT.

This clone was recorded only once. The chain is built from TRBV6-6 and TRBJ1-1; possibly TRBD1 for D (6 bases). Trimming shortened V by 6 bases and J by 4 bases, and 9 bases separated the two germline ends. The CDR3 runs 12 residues. Germline CDR1 is MNHNY and CDR2 is SVGAGI (reference sequence). CDR3 in DNA: TGTGCCAGCAGCAGGGACATCACTGAAGCTTTCTTT. Translated, it gives CASSRDITEAFF.

The chain links TRBV7-8 to TRBJ1-2; a weak D match, TRBD1 (6 bases). The CDR3 extends over 13 amino acids. The V end was cut by 5 bases, the J end by 10 bases, with 17 bases between. CDR1 is SGHVS and CDR2 is FQNEAQ in the germline V gene. The CDR3 coding sequence is TGTGCCAGCAGCGGGGACAAGGATCTTAACTACACCTTC. Protein product: CASSGDKDLNYTF. Supplemented by reference TRBV7-8 and TRBJ1-2, the full variable domain reads GAGVSQSPRYKVAKRGQDVALRCDPISGHVSLFWYQQALGQGPEFLTYFQNEAQLDKSGLPSDRFFAERPEGSVSTLKIQRTQQEDSAVYLCASSGDKDLNYTFGSGTRLTVV.

This clone came up a few times. V gene TRBV4-1 combines with J gene TRBJ2-7; no definite D call. Trimming removed 2 bases from V and 0 bases from J, with 11 bases in between. Germline values: CDR1 MGHRA, CDR2 YSYEKL. CDR3 length: 15 amino acids. CDR3 sequence: CASSQSTLSSYEQYF. CDR3 DNA sequence: TGCGCCAGCAGCCAATCGACGCTTAGCTCCTACGAGCAGTACTTC.

The genes are TRBV29-1 and TRBJ2-7; possibly TRBD1 or TRBD2 for D (5 bases each). The ends were cut back, 4 bases at V and 2 bases at J, with 15 bases in the middle. The CDR3 has 14 amino acids. Looked up from germline, CDR1 is SQVTM and CDR2 is ANQGSEA. The CDR3 coding sequence is TGCAGCGTTGCCCGGGGCTATTCAACCTACGAGCAGTACTTC. This sequence encodes CSVARGYSTYEQYF.

The chain combines TRBV4-1 with TRBJ1-6, with D possibly TRBD1 on 6 matching bases. Germline V gene lookup returns CDR1 MGHRA and CDR2 YSYEKL. There are 15 residues in the CDR3. V was shortened by 0 bases and J by 11 bases, with 14 bases between the two germline ends. CDR3 sequence reads: CASSQEPGEVAPLHF. The DNA for the CDR3 is TGCGCCAGCAGCCAAGAACCAGGGGAAGTAGCACCCCTCCACTTT.

The rearrangement links TRBV4-1 to TRBJ1-1; 7 bases agree with TRBD1. CDR1 is MGHRA, CDR2 YSYEKL, per germline. This CDR3 comprises 13 residues. The V segment lost 1 base and the J segment 6 bases; nucleotides outside the gene matches: 2. In DNA form, the CDR3 reads TGCGCCAGCAGCCAAGGGGGGACAGCTGAAGCTTTCTTT. The encoded protein is CASSQGGTAEAFF.

This clone was counted a single time. The V gene is TRBV14, the J gene TRBJ2-1; a possible D gene is TRBD2 (5 bases). CDR1 and CDR2 (germline): SGHDN, FVKESK. The V and J ends lost 4 bases and 4 bases respectively, with 14 bases between them. CDR3 length equals 15 residues. The CDR3 sequence is CASSRGRTTYNEQFF. In DNA, the CDR3 is TGTGCCAGCAGCCGAGGGAGAACTACGTACAATGAGCAGTTCTTC.

This rearrangement joins TRBV6-1 to TRBJ1-2; TRBD1 matches 7 bases. J gave up 4 bases and V 0 bases, and 5 bases lay outside the gene matches. The CDR3 loop spans 15 amino acids. Germline V gene sequence: CDR1 MNHNS, CDR2 SASEGT. In DNA form, the CDR3 reads TGTGCCAGCAGTGAAGCTTCGACAGGGCTCTATGGCTACACCTTC. It codes for CASSEASTGLYGYTF.

This chain links TRBV6-5 with TRBJ1-2, with 9 positions matching TRBD1. The ends lost 3 bases at V and 8 bases at J; junction bases unmatched: 4. This CDR3 is 13 amino acids long. Germline lookup yields CDR1 MNHEY and CDR2 SVGAGI. CDR3 sequence reads: CASSYGTGQGYTF. The CDR3 region has the DNA TGTGCCAGCAGTTATGGGACAGGGCAGGGCTACACCTTC.

This chain uses TRBV6-4 with TRBJ2-2; 8 nucleotides align to TRBD2. Germline CDR1 reads MRHNA; CDR2 reads SNTAGT. Losses at the gene ends were 6 bases for V and 3 bases for J; bases not matched to a gene: 12. This CDR3 comprises 17 residues. The CDR3 region has the DNA TGTGCCAGCAGCCCCTGGCGGGGGGCCAGGGACACCGGGGAGCTGTTTTTT. This gives the protein CASSPWRGARDTGELFF.